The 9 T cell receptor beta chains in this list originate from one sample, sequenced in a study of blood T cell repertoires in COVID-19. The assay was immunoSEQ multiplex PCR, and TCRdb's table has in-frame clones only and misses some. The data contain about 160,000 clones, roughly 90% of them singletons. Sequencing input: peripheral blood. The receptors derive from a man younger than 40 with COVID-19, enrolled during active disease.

CDR3 coding DNA: TGTGCCAGCAGCTTAGCACTCAGGACAGGGGGCAATAATTCACCCCTCCACTTT. Translation gives CASSLALRTGGNNSPLHF. The chain combines TRBV7-2 with TRBJ1-6; 11 nucleotides match TRBD1. From germline, CDR1 is SGHTA and CDR2 FQGNSA. The CDR3 covers 18 residues. Trimming took 0 bases from V and 5 from J; bases not matched to a gene: 6.

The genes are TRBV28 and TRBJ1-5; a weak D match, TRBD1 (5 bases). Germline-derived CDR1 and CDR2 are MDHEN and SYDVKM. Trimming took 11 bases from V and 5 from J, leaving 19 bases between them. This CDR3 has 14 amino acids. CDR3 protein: CACWNRQKYQPQHF. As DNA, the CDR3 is TGTGCCTGTTGGAACCGACAGAAATATCAGCCCCAGCATTTT.

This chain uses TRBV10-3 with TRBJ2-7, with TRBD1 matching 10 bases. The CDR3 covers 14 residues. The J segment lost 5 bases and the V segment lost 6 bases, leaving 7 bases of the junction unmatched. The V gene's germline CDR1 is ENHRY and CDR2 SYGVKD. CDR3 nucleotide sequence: TGTGCCATCAGCGACAGGGGGCGGGGGGACGAGCAGTACTTC. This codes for CAISDRGRGDEQYF.

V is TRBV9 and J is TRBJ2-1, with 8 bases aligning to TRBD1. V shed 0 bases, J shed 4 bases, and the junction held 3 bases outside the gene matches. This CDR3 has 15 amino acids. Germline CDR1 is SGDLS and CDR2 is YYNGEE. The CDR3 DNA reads TGTGCCAGCAGCGTAGGACAGGGGCTATACAATGAGCAGTTCTTC. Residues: CASSVGQGLYNEQFF.

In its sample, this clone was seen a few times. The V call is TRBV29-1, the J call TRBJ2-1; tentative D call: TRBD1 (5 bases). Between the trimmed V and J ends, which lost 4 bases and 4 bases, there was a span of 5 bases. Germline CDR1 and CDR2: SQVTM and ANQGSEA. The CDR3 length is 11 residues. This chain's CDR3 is CSVGQYNEQFF. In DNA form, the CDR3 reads TGCAGCGTTGGACAGTACAATGAGCAGTTCTTC.

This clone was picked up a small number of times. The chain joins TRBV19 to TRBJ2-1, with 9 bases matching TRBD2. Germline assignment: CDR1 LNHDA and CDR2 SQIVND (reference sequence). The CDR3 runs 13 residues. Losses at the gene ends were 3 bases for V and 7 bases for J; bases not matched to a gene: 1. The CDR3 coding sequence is TGTGCCAGTAGTATGAGCGGGAGGAATGAGCAGTTCTTC. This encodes CASSMSGRNEQFF.

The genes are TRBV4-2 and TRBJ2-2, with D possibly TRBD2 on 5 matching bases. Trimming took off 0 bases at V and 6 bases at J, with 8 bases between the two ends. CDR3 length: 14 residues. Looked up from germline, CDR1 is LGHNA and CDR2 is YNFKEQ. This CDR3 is CASSQEAGAGELFF. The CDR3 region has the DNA TGTGCCAGCAGCCAAGAGGCGGGTGCCGGGGAGCTGTTTTTT.

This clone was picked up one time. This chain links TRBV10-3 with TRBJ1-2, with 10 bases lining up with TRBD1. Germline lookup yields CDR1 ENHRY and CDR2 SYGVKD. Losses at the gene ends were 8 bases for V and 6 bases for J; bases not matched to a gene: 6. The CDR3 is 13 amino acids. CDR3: CAIVPGTGDGYTF. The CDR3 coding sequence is TGTGCCATCGTACCCGGGACAGGGGATGGCTACACCTTC.

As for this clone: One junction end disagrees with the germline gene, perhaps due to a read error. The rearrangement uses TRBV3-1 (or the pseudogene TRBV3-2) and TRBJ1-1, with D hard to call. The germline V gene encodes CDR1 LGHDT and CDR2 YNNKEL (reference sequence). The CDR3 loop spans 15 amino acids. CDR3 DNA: TGTGCCGGCAGCCAAACAACCCGGGGGAACACTGAAGCTTTCTTT. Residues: CAGSQTTRGNTEAFF.